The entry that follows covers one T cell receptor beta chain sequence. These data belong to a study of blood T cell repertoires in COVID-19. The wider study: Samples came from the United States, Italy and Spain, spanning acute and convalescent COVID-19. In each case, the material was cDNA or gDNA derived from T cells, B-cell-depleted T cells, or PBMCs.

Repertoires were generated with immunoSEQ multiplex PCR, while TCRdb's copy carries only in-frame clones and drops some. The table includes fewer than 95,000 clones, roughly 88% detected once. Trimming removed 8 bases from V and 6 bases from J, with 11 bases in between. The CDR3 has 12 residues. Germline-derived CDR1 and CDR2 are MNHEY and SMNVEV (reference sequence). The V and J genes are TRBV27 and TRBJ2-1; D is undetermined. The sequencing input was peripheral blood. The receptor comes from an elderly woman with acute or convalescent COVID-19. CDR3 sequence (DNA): TGTGCCAGCTCCCCCAGGCCCAATGAGCAGTTCTTC. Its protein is CASSPRPNEQFF.